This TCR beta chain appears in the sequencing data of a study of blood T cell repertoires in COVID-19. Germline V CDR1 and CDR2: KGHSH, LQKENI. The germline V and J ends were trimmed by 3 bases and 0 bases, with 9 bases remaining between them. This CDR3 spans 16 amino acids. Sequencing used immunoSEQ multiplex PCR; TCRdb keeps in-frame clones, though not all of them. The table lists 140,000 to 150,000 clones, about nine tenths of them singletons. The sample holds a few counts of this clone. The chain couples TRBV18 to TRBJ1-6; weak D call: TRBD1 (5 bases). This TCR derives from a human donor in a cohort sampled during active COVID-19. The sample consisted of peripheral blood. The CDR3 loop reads CASSPNGGSYNSPLHF. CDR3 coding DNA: TGTGCCAGCTCACCTAACGGGGGCTCCTATAATTCACCCCTCCACTTT.